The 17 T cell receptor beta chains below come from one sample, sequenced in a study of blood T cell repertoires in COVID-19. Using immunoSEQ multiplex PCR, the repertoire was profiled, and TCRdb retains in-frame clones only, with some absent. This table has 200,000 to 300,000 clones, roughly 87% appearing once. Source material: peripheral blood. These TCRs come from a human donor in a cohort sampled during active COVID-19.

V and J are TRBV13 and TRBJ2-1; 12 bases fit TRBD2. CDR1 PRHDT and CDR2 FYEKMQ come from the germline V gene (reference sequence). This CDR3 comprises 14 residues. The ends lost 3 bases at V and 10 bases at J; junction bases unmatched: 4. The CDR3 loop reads CASSLTSGGHEQFF. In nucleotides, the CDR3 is TGTGCCAGCAGCTTGACTAGCGGGGGCCACGAGCAGTTCTTC.

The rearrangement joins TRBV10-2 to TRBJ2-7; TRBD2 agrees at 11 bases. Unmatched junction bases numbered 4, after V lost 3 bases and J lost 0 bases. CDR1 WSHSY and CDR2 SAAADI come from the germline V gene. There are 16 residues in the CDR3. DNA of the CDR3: TGCGCCAGCAGTGAAACTAGCGGGGGAATCTCCTACGAGCAGTACTTC. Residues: CASSETSGGISYEQYF.

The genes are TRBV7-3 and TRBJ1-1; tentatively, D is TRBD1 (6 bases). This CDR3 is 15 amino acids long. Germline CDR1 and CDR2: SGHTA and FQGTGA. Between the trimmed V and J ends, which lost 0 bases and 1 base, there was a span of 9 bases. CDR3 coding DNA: TGTGCCAGCAGCTTAACACGGACAGCGAACACTGAAGCTTTCTTT. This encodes CASSLTRTANTEAFF.

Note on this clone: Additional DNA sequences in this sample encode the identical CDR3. Written as DNA, the CDR3 is TGTGCCAGCAGTCCCGGCACAGGGGATTACGAGCAGTACTTC. Its protein is CASSPGTGDYEQYF. This chain uses TRBV27 with TRBJ2-7, with 7 bases lining up with TRBD1. Germline V CDR1 and CDR2: MNHEY, SMNVEV (reference sequence). Trimming took 5 bases from V and 4 from J; bases not matched to a gene: 8. The CDR3 has 14 residues.

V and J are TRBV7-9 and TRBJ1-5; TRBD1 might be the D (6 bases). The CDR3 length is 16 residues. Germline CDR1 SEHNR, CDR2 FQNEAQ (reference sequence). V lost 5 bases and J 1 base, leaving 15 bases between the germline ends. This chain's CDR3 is CASSAEGHMSNQPQHF. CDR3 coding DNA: TGTGCCAGCAGCGCAGAGGGACACATGAGCAATCAGCCCCAGCATTTT.

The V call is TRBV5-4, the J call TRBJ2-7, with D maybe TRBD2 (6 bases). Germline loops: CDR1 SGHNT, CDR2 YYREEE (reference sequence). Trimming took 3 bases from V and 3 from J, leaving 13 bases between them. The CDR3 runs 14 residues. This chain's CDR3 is CASSSPGTLYEQYF. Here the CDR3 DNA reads TGTGCCAGCAGCTCCCCCGGGACTCTCTACGAGCAGTACTTC.

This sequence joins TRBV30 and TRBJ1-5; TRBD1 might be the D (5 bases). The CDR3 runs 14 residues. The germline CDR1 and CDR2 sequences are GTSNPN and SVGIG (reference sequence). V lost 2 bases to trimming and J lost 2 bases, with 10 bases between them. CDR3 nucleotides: TGTGCCTGGAGTCGGGCAGGGCGCAATCAGCCCCAGCATTTT. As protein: CAWSRAGRNQPQHF.

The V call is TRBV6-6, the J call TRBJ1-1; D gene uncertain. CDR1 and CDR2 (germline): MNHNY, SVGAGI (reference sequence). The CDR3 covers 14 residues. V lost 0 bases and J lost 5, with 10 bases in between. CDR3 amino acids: CASSYSAESTEAFF. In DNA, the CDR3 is TGTGCCAGCAGTTACTCGGCTGAATCAACTGAAGCTTTCTTT.

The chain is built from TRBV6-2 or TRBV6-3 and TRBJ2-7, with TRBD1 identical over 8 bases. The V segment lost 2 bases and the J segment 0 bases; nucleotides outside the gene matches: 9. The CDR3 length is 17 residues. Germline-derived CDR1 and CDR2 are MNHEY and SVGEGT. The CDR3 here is CASSYPTTGVPSYEQYF. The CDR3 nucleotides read TGTGCCAGCAGTTACCCCACGACAGGGGTCCCCTCCTACGAGCAGTACTTC.

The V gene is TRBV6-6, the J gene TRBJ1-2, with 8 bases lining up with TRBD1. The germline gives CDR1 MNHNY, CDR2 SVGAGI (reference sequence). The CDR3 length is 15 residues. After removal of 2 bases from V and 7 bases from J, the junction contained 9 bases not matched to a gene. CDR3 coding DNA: TGTGCCAGCAGTTACGTCGACAGGGGTTTTCGTGGCTACACCTTC. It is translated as CASSYVDRGFRGYTF.

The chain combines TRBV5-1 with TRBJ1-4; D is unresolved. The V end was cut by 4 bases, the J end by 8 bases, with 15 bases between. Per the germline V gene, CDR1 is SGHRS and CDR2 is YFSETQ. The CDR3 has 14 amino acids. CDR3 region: CASSPDLRGEKLFF. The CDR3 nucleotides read TGCGCCAGCAGCCCGGATCTCAGAGGAGAAAAACTGTTTTTT.

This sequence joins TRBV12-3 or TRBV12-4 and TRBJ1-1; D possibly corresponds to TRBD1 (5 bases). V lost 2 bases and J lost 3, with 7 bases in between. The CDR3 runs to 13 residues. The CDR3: CASSLSRDTEAFF. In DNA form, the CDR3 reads TGTGCCAGCAGTTTATCCAGGGACACTGAAGCTTTCTTT.

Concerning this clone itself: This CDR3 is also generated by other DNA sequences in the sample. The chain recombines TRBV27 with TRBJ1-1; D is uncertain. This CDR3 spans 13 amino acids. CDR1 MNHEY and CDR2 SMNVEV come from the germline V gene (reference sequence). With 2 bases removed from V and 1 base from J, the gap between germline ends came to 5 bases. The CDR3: CASSLQANTEAFF. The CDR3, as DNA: TGTGCCAGCAGTTTACAAGCGAACACTGAAGCTTTCTTT.

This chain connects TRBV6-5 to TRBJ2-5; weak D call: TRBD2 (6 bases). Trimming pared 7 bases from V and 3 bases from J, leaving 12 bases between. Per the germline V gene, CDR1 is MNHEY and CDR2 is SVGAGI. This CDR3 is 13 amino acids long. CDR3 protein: CASKKRAEETQYF. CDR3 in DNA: TGTGCCAGCAAAAAGCGGGCCGAAGAGACCCAGTACTTC.

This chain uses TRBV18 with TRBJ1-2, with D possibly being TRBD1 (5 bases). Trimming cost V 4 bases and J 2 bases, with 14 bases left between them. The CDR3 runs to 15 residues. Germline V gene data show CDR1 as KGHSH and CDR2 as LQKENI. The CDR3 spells CASSLEQAPNYGYTF. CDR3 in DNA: TGTGCCAGCTCACTTGAACAGGCTCCCAACTATGGCTACACCTTC. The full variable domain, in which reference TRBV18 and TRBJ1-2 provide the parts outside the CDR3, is NAGVMQNPRHLVRRRGQEARLRCSPMKGHSHVYWYRQLPEEGLKFMVYLQKENIIDESGMPKERFSAEFPKEGPSILRIQQVVRGDSAAYFCASSLEQAPNYGYTFGSGTRLTVV.

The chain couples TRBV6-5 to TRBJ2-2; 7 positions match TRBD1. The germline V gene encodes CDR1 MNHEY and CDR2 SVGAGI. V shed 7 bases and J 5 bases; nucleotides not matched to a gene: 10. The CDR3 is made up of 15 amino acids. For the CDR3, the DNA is TGTGCCAGCATTTCTTCCGAGGGGGCTACCGGGGAGCTGTTTTTT. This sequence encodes CASISSEGATGELFF.

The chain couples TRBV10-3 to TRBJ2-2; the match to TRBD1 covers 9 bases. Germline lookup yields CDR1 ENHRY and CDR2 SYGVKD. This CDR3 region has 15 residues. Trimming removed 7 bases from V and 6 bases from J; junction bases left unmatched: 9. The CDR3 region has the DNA TGTGCCATCAACGACAGGGGGAAATTGGCCGGGGAGCTGTTTTTT. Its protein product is CAINDRGKLAGELFF.